The sequence of this T cell receptor beta chain was determined in a study of siplizumab effects on memory and regulatory T cells. As regards this clone: Its antigen is still unknown.

The study, taken as a whole, reports: The study found that mappable alloreactive CD4+ clones averaged around 68% Treg-derived with siplizumab and 25% to 30% in controls. Unstimulated subset assignment was obtained for only a minor fraction of alloreactive clones. Among sequences traceable to unstimulated CD4+ memory cells, alloreactive ones were significantly reduced by siplizumab.

The germline CDR1 and CDR2 sequences are SGHTS and YDEGEE. The CDR3 sequence is 16 residues long. V shed 1 base and J shed 5 bases, with 15 bases lying between them. Assay used: immunoSEQ multiplex PCR; TCRdb lists only in-frame clones, some missing. The data contain some 120,000 clones, about 95% of them singletons. The material sequenced was non-Treg CD4+ T cells sorted from blood. The receptor was derived from a human donor in good health. The rearrangement uses TRBV5-8 and TRBJ2-2; D not certain. The CDR3 DNA is TGTGCCAGCAGCTTGAATGTGGGATTGGGTACCGGGGAGCTGTTTTTT. This codes for CASSLNVGLGTGELFF.